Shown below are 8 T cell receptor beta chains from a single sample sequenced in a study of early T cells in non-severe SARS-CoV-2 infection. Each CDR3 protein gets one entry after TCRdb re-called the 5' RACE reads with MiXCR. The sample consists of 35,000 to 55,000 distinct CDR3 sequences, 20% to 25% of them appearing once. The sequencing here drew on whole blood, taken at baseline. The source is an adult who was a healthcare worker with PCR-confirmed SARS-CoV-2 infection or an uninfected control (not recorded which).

CDR3 sequence reads: CASSQDLHTQYF. For the CDR3, the DNA is TGTGCCAGCAGCCAAGATCTCCATACGCAGTATTTT. The chain combines TRBV4-2 with TRBJ2-3; D remains ambiguous. V was shortened by 0 bases and J by 7 bases, with 5 bases between the two germline ends. The germline gives CDR1 LGHNA, CDR2 YNFKEQ. The CDR3 consists of 12 residues.

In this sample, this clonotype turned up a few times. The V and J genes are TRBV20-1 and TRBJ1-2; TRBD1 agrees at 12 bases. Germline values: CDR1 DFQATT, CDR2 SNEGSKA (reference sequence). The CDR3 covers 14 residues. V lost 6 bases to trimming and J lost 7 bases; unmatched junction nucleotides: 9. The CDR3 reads CSAEAGTGGLGYTF. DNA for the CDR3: TGCAGTGCCGAGGCCGGGACAGGGGGCCTTGGCTACACCTTC.

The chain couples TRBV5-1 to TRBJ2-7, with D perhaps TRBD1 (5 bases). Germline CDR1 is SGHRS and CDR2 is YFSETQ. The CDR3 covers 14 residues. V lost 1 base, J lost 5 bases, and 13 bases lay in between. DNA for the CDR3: TGCGCCAGCAGCTTGAAGGGGCCACCCAACGAGCAGTACTTC. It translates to CASSLKGPPNEQYF.

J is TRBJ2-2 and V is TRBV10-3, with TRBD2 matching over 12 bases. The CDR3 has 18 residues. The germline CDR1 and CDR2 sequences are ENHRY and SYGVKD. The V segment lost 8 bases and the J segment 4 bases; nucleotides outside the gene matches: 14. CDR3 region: CAIPGQASGGAVTGELFF. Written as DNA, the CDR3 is TGTGCCATCCCCGGGCAGGCTAGCGGGGGGGCCGTCACCGGGGAGCTGTTTTTT.

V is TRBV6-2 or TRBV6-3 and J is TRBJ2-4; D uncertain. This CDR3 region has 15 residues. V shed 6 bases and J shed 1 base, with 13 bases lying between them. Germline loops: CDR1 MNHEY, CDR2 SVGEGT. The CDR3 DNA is TGTGCCAGCAGCCACACAGAGGTGGCCAAAAACATTCAGTACTTC. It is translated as CASSHTEVAKNIQYF.

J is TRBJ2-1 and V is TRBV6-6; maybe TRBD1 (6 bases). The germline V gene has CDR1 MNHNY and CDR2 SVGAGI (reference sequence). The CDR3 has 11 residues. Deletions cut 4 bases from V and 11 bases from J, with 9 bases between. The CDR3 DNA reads TGTGCCAGCAGTTGGGACACTCAGCAGTTCTTC. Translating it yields CASSWDTQQFF.

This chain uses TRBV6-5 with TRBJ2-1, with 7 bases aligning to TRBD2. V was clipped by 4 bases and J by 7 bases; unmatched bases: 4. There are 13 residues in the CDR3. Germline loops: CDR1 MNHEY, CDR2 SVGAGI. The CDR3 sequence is CASSSLATNEQFF. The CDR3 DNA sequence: TGTGCCAGCAGTTCACTAGCGACAAATGAGCAGTTCTTC.

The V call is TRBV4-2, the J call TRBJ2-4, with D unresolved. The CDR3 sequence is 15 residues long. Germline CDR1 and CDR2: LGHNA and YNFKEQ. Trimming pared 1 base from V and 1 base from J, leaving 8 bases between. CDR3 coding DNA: TGTGCCAGCAGCCAAGTGATCCGGGCCAAAAACATTCAGTACTTC. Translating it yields CASSQVIRAKNIQYF.